One sample yielded the 13 T cell receptor beta chains listed below, sequenced in a study of beta chain features in type 1 diabetes. cDNA synthesis used the whole RNA isolate, giving expressed TCRB sequences. Measured with immunoSEQ multiplex PCR; TCRdb has only the in-frame clones, and not every one. The table lists more than 350,000 clones, roughly 11% of them singletons. The sequencing input was naive CD4+ T cells from blood. These receptors all come from a woman aged 18 to 35 in good health.

On this clone: The sample carries other DNA sequences with the same CDR3. V is TRBV29-1 and J is TRBJ2-5, with D unclear. The CDR3 covers 13 residues. Trimming removed 1 base from V and 5 bases from J, with 11 bases in between. The germline V gene encodes CDR1 SQVTM and CDR2 ANQGSEA. The CDR3 sequence is CSVEGRPKETQYF. The CDR3 region has the DNA TGCAGCGTTGAAGGGCGCCCCAAGGAGACCCAGTACTTC.

This sequence joins TRBV7-8 and TRBJ2-7; tentative D call: TRBD1 (5 bases). Germline V gives CDR1 SGHVS, CDR2 FQNEAQ. The V end was cut by 3 bases, the J end by 0 bases, with 12 bases between. This CDR3 has 15 amino acids. DNA of the CDR3: TGTGCCAGCAGCTTTCGGCAGGGTAGCTCCTACGAGCAGTACGTC. Its protein is CASSFRQGSSYEQYV.

The chain's CDR3 is CASSLSHRALRPYEQYV. The CDR3 DNA reads as TGTGCCAGCAGTTTATCACACAGGGCCCTTCGCCCTTACGAGCAGTACGTC. The chain links TRBV28 to TRBJ2-7; possibly TRBD1 for D (6 bases). Deletions cut 1 base from V and 4 bases from J, with 20 bases between. Germline V gives CDR1 MDHEN, CDR2 SYDVKM. CDR3 length equals 17 residues.

This chain connects TRBV7-9 to TRBJ2-1; 11 nucleotides align to TRBD2. CDR1 is SEHNR and CDR2 is FQNEAQ in the germline V gene (reference sequence). The CDR3 consists of 15 residues. V trimming: 1 base; J trimming: 9 bases; junction bases outside the gene matches: 5. Written as DNA, the CDR3 is TGTGCCAGCAGCTTAGGGGTAGCGGGAGGGATTGAGCAGTTCTTC. The encoded protein is CASSLGVAGGIEQFF.

The genes are TRBV18 and TRBJ2-3; 10 nucleotides agree with TRBD1. The V gene end was trimmed by 4 bases and the J gene end by 1 base; junction bases not matched to a gene: 2. CDR1 KGHSH and CDR2 LQKENI come from the germline V gene. This CDR3 has 15 residues. CDR3 region: CASSQGTGGTDTQYF. Here the CDR3 DNA reads TGTGCCAGCTCACAAGGGACAGGGGGCACAGATACGCAGTATTTT.

This chain links TRBV5-1 with TRBJ2-1, with D possibly being TRBD1 (5 bases). Per the germline V gene, CDR1 is SGHRS and CDR2 is YFSETQ. The CDR3 spans 14 residues. Trimming left V 0 bases short and J 4 bases short, with 8 bases between. The CDR3 DNA reads TGCGCCAGCAGCTTGGCACAGGAGTACAATGAGCAGTTCTTC. Translating it yields CASSLAQEYNEQFF. The full variable domain, with the rest looked up from reference TRBV5-1 and TRBJ2-1, is KAGVTQTPRYLIKTRGQQVTLSCSPISGHRSVSWYQQTPGQGLQFLFEYFSETQRNKGNFPGRFSGRQFSNSRSEMNVSTLELGDSALYLCASSLAQEYNEQFFGPGTRLTVL.

This clone was observed a handful of times. V gene TRBV5-1 combines with J gene TRBJ2-1; D possibly corresponds to TRBD1 (6 bases). There are 16 residues in the CDR3. V was clipped by 5 bases and J by 0 bases, with 15 bases between them. Germline loops: CDR1 SGHRS, CDR2 YFSETQ. The CDR3 loop is CASRTMGHRSYNEQFF. For the CDR3, the DNA is TGCGCCAGCAGGACGATGGGACACCGCTCCTACAATGAGCAGTTCTTC.

This clone was detected a few times. The chain joins TRBV7-9 to TRBJ2-2; perhaps TRBD1 as D (6 bases). The CDR3 sequence is 17 residues long. V shed 6 bases and J shed 3 bases, with 20 bases lying between them. From germline, CDR1 is SEHNR and CDR2 FQNEAQ (reference sequence). CDR3 sequence reads: CASRIKWGLRDTGELFF. As DNA, the CDR3 is TGTGCCAGCAGAATTAAATGGGGGCTAAGAGACACCGGGGAGCTGTTTTTT.

This clone was seen only a few times. The rearrangement uses TRBV4-1 and TRBJ1-5; D possibly corresponds to TRBD1 (5 bases). This CDR3 has 15 residues. The germline V gene has CDR1 MGHRA and CDR2 YSYEKL. Trimming stripped 2 bases from V and 0 bases from J, with 8 bases between. In nucleotides, the CDR3 is TGCGCCAGCAGCCAACAGGGTATTAGCAATCAGCCCCAGCATTTT. It encodes CASSQQGISNQPQHF.

The J gene is TRBJ1-6, the V gene TRBV19; possible D gene TRBD1, 5 bases. This CDR3 comprises 16 residues. Germline V gene data show CDR1 as LNHDA and CDR2 as SQIVND (reference sequence). Trimming removed 3 bases from V and 6 bases from J, with 15 bases in between. Here the CDR3 DNA reads TGTGCCAGTAGTATGGGCCTTGGGGCCCCTAATTCACCCCTCCACTTT. Its protein is CASSMGLGAPNSPLHF.

The gene calls are TRBV29-1 and TRBJ2-1; 12 bases are shared with TRBD2. The CDR3 is 16 residues long. V lost 4 bases to trimming and J lost 2 bases; unmatched junction nucleotides: 6. CDR1 and CDR2 from the germline V gene are SQVTM and ANQGSEA. The CDR3 DNA sequence: TGCAGCGTTGGGACTAGCGGGGCTAGCCCCTACAATGAGCAGTTCTTC. Translating it yields CSVGTSGASPYNEQFF.

The chain employs TRBV4-3 and TRBJ2-3; D remains ambiguous. The CDR3 covers 17 residues. V shed 0 bases and J shed 2 bases, with 15 bases lying between them. CDR1 LGHNA and CDR2 YSLEER come from the germline V gene. CDR3 loop: CASSQDDMWKNTDTQYF. The DNA of the CDR3 is TGCGCCAGCAGCCAAGATGACATGTGGAAGAACACAGATACGCAGTATTTT.

This clone was counted between two and nine times. The chain uses TRBV7-8 and TRBJ2-3; 9 nucleotides align to TRBD2. Germline V gives CDR1 SGHVS, CDR2 FQNEAQ. The CDR3 spans 14 residues. Trimming took 3 bases from V and 3 from J; bases not matched to a gene: 1. CDR3 DNA sequence: TGTGCCAGCAGCTTGCGGGAGGGTACAGATACGCAGTATTTT. This codes for CASSLREGTDTQYF.